The following is a T cell receptor beta chain sequence with its context. This sample stems from a study of a mutant IDH1 vaccine in newly diagnosed glioma. Study context: Averaging around 42 years of age, treated patients were about 60% male and 37.5% female.

V lost 3 bases to trimming and J lost 8 bases; unmatched junction nucleotides: 9. In germline, CDR1 is KGHSH, CDR2 LQKENI. The CDR3 extends over 15 amino acids. The sample's time point: baseline, week 1 (first vaccination visit). The treatment was: pre-vaccination baseline after standard-of-care therapy. Sequencing was performed with immunoSEQ multiplex PCR; in TCRdb, only in-frame clones are kept and a portion is missing. The sample has roughly 86,000 clones, about 82% seen once. The genes are TRBV18 and TRBJ2-1; 8 bases are a match to TRBD2. This specimen consisted of PBMCs, obtained from a glioma patient treated with radiotherapy, temozolomide or both. The sequence came from a man aged 40-49 years with glioma. The CDR3 protein is CASSPGLGGLDEQFF. CDR3 nucleotide sequence: TGTGCCAGCTCACCGGGACTAGGGGGGCTTGATGAGCAGTTCTTC.